This entry describes one T cell receptor beta chain. The data originate from a study of blood T cell repertoires in COVID-19. Study background: T cells, B-cell-depleted T cells, or PBMCs provided the cDNA or gDNA that served as material.

This CDR3 spans 15 amino acids. CDR1 is SNHLY and CDR2 is FYNNEI in the germline V gene. The V gene end was trimmed by 2 bases and the J gene end by 5 bases; junction bases not matched to a gene: 3. The table came from immunoSEQ multiplex PCR; TCRdb's copy has only in-frame clones and leaves some out. The sample records approximately 400,000 clones, more than 65% being singletons. The sample comprised peripheral blood. This receptor was identified in a human donor with acute or convalescent COVID-19. The donor label of this sample is uncertain. The chain is built from TRBV2 and TRBJ2-5; TRBD2 aligns across 12 bases. CDR3 amino acids: CASSELAGGKETQYF. CDR3 DNA sequence: TGTGCCAGCAGTGAACTAGCGGGGGGGAAGGAGACCCAGTACTTC.